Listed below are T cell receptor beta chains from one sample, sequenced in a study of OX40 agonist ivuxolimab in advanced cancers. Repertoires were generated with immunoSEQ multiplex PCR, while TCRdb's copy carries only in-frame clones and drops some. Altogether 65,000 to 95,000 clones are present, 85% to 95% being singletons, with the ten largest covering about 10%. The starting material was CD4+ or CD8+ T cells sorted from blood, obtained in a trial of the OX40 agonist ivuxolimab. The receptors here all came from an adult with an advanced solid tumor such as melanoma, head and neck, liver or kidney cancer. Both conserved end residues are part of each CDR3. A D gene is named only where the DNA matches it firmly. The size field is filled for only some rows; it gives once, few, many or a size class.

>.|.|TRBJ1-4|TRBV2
CASRKGSATNEKLFF
TGTGCCAGCCGGAAAGGGAGCGCAACTAATGAAAAACTGTTTTTT
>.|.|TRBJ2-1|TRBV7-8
CASSLVPEGGYNEQFF
TGTGCCAGCAGCTTAGTCCCAGAGGGGGGTTACAATGAGCAGTTCTTC
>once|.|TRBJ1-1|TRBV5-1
CASSLGHDEAFF
TGCGCCAGCAGCCTGGGACACGATGAAGCTTTCTTT
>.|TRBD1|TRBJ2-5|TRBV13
CASRNRGSFAYETQYF
TGTGCCAGCAGGAACAGGGGGAGCTTTGCATACGAGACCCAGTACTTC
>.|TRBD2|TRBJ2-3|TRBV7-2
CASSQAGGFTDTQYF
TGTGCCAGCAGCCAAGCGGGGGGATTCACAGATACGCAGTATTTT
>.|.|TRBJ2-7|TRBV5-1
CASSFGSTYEQYF
TGCGCCAGCAGCTTCGGGTCTACCTACGAGCAGTACTTC
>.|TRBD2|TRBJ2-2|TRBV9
CASSVSGDLNTGELFF
TGTGCCAGCAGCGTAAGCGGGGACCTAAACACCGGGGAGCTGTTTTTT
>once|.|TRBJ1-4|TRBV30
CAWSAGGNEKLFF
TGTGCCTGGAGTGCCGGGGGGAATGAAAAACTGTTTTTT
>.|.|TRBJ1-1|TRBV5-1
CASSEGHLNTEAFF
TGCGCCAGCAGCGAGGGACACCTGAACACTGAAGCTTTCTTT
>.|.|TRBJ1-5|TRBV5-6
CASSWGGANQPQHF
TGTGCCAGCAGCTGGGGGGGAGCGAATCAGCCCCAGCATTTT
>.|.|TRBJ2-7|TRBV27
CASSLHPGTTYEQYF
TGTGCCAGCAGTTTACACCCCGGGACAACCTACGAGCAGTACTTC
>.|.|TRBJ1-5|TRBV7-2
CASSSPGVYNQPQHF
TGTGCCAGCAGCTCCCCGGGTGTCTACAATCAGCCCCAGCATTTT
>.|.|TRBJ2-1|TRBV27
CASSSGGENQFF
TGTGCCAGCAGTTCCGGTGGGGAAAACCAGTTCTTC
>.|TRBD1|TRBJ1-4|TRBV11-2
CASSLVWDSSTNEKLFF
TGTGCCAGCAGCTTAGTCTGGGACAGTTCAACTAATGAAAAACTGTTTTTT
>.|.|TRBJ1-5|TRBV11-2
CASSLEGGHYQPQHF
TGTGCCAGCAGCTTAGAGGGGGGGCATTATCAGCCCCAGCATTTT
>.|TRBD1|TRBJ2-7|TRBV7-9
CASSGSGTGSYEQYF
TGTGCCAGCAGTGGTTCCGGGACAGGGTCCTACGAGCAGTACTTC
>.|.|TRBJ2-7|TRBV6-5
CASSVTGPFYEQYF
TGTGCCAGCAGTGTTACCGGGCCATTCTACGAGCAGTACTTC
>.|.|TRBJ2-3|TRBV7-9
CASSLGRGSPSTDTQYF
TGTGCCAGCAGCTTAGGTCGTGGTAGCCCAAGCACAGATACGCAGTATTTT
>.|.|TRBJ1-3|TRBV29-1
CSVEGVAGLAGNTIYF
TGCAGCGTTGAAGGGGTAGCGGGGCTCGCTGGAAACACCATATATTTT
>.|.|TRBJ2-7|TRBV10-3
CAISDPGALSYEQYF
TGTGCCATCAGTGATCCAGGGGCCCTCTCCTACGAGCAGTACTTC
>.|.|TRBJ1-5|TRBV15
CATSRRNRPPQHF
TGTGCCACCAGCAGACGTAACAGGCCGCCCCAGCATTTT
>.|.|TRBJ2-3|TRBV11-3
CASSPRGSDTQYF
TGTGCCAGCAGCCCCAGGGGTTCAGATACGCAGTATTTT
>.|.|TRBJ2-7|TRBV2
CASSEGGGYSYEQYF
TGTGCCAGCAGTGAGGGAGGAGGGTACTCCTACGAGCAGTACTTC
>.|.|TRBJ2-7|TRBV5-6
CASSLGSGDEQYF
TGTGCCAGCAGCTTGGGGTCCGGGGACGAGCAGTACTTC
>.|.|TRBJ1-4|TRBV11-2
CASSLGGGRDEKLFF
TGTGCCAGCAGCTTAGGAGGAGGGAGGGATGAAAAACTGTTTTTT
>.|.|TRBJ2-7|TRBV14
CASSRVDGYEQYF
TGTGCCAGCAGCCGAGTGGACGGTTACGAGCAGTACTTC
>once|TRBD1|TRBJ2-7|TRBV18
CASSVGTGGLNEQYF
TGTGCCAGCTCAGTCGGGACAGGGGGATTAAACGAGCAGTACTTC
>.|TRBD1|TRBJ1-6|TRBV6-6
CASSYPGTVNSPLHF
TGTGCCAGCAGTTACCCTGGGACAGTGAATTCACCCCTCCACTTT
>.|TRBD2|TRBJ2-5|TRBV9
CASSVGGGGRHETQYF
TGTGCCAGCAGCGTAGGTGGCGGGGGGCGCCACGAGACCCAGTACTTC
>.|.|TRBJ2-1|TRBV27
CASMGPFSSYNEQFF
TGTGCCAGCATGGGCCCTTTTAGCTCCTACAATGAGCAGTTCTTC
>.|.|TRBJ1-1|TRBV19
CASSLPNTEAFF
TGTGCCAGTAGTTTGCCGAACACTGAAGCTTTCTTT
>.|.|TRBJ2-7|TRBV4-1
CASSQADRLSYEQYF
TGCGCCAGCAGCCAAGCCGACAGGTTATCCTACGAGCAGTACTTC
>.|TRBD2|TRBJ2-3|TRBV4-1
CASSQTAGGSIQDTQYF
TGCGCCAGCAGCCAGACGGCGGGGGGGAGTATCCAGGATACGCAGTATTTT
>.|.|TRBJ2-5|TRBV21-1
CASSSTSRIQETQYF
TGTGCCAGCAGCTCTACCAGCCGGATCCAAGAGACCCAGTACTTC
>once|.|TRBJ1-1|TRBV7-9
CASSFRRENTEAFF
TGTGCCAGCAGCTTCCGTCGCGAGAACACTGAAGCTTTCTTT
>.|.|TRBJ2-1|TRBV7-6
CASSSRRAEQFF
TGTGCCAGCAGCTCCCGGCGGGCTGAGCAGTTCTTC
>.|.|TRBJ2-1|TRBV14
CASSQARGGDFHWQFF
TGTGCCAGCAGCCAGGCCCGGGGCGGGGACTTTCATTGGCAGTTCTTC
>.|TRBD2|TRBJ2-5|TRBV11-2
CASSLHLQGGGETQYF
TGTGCCAGCAGCTTGCACCTACAGGGCGGGGGGGAGACCCAGTACTTC
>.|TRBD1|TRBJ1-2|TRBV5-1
CASSLVAGGDNYGYTF
TGCGCCAGCAGCTTGGTTGCAGGGGGAGATAACTATGGCTACACCTTC
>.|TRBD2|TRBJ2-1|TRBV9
CASSERLAGVEGEQFF
TGTGCCAGCAGCGAACGACTAGCGGGGGTTGAGGGTGAGCAGTTCTTC